This T cell receptor (beta chain) is drawn from a study of blood T cells in healthy people across ages. PCR was performed a second time for roughly 7 to 12 cycles using a sample-barcoded 5' primer and a J-beta primer mix. Every cDNA molecule bore a tag from a template-switch adaptor containing 12 random nucleotides. TCRdb redid the calling of the 5' RACE reads with MiXCR, one entry per CDR3 protein. In the table there are over 1.5 million distinct CDR3 sequences, 40% to 55% of which are singletons. Germline values: CDR1 SNHLY, CDR2 FYNNEI. The CDR3 contains 15 residues. V lost 5 bases, J lost 3 bases, and 7 bases stayed unmatched.

V usage is TRBV2 and J usage is TRBJ2-7; 10 positions match TRBD2. The receptor was isolated from a woman in her 40s in good health. Sequencing input: blood. CDR3 in amino acids: CASSTLAGPIYEQYF. For the CDR3, the DNA is TGTGCCAGCAGTACACTAGCGGGGCCAATCTACGAGCAGTACTTC.